The following is a T cell receptor beta chain sequence with its context. The data stem from a study of blood T cell repertoires in COVID-19. For the study at large: Samples representing acute and convalescent COVID-19 were sourced from the United States, Italy and Spain.

V was trimmed by 3 bases and J by 5 bases, leaving 19 bases between them. Germline V gene sequence: CDR1 SGHTA, CDR2 FQGNSA. This CDR3 spans 17 amino acids. Sequenced by immunoSEQ multiplex PCR; TCRdb stores in-frame clones only, minus some. This table holds about 220,000 clones, around 89% found once. This receptor was taken from a woman in her 30s who had recovered from COVID-19. Sequencing was performed on PBMCs or T cells enriched from blood (not recorded which). The chain links TRBV7-2 to TRBJ2-2, with no clear D. In DNA form, the CDR3 reads TGTGCCAGCAGCTTCCAATCTAGTGACGCCAGAACCGGGGAGCTGTTTTTT. Translation gives CASSFQSSDARTGELFF.